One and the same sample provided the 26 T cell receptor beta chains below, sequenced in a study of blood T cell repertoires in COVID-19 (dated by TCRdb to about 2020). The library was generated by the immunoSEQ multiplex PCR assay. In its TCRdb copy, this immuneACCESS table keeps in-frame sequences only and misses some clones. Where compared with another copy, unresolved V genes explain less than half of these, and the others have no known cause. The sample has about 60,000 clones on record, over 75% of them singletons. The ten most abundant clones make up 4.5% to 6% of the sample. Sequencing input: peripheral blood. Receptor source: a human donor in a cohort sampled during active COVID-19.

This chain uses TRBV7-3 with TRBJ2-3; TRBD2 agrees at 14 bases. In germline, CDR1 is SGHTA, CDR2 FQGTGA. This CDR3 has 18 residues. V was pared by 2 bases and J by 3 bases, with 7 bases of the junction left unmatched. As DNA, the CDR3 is TGTGCCAGCAGCTTAGTGGGACTAGCGGGAGTTAAGACAGATACGCAGTATTTT. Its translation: CASSLVGLAGVKTDTQYF.

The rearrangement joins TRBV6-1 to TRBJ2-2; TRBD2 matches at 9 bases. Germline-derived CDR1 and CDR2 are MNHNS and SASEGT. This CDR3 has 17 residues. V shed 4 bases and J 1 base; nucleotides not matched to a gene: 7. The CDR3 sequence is CASSARSSGENTGELFF. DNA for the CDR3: TGTGCCAGCAGTGCGAGGTCTAGCGGGGAGAACACCGGGGAGCTGTTTTTT.

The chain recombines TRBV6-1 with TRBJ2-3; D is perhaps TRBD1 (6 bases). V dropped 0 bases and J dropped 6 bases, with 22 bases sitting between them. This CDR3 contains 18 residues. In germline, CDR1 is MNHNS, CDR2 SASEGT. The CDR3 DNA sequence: TGTGCCAGCAGTGAAGCTCCTGGACAGCTGTCCGGGGCGGATACGCAGTATTTT. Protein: CASSEAPGQLSGADTQYF.

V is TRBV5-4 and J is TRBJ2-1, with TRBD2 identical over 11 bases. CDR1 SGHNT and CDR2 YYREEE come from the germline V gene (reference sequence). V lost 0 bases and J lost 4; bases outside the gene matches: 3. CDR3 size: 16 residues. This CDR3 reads CASSLGGTSGYNEQFF. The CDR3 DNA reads TGTGCCAGCAGCTTGGGAGGGACTAGCGGATACAATGAGCAGTTCTTC.

CDR3 bases: TGTGCCAGCAGCCCCCCTCAGACATTGGGTGGGGCTTTCTTT. Translating it yields CASSPPQTLGGAFF. The chain recombines TRBV7-6 with TRBJ1-1, with D unresolved. This CDR3 spans 14 amino acids. Germline assignment: CDR1 SGHVS and CDR2 FNYEAQ. V dropped 5 bases and J dropped 11 bases, with 21 bases sitting between them.

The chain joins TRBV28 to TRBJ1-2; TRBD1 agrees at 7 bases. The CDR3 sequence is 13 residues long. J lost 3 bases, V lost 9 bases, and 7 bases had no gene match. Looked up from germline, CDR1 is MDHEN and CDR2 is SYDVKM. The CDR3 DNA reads TGTGCCAGTCGGAAACAGGGGTACTATGGCTACACCTTC. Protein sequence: CASRKQGYYGYTF.

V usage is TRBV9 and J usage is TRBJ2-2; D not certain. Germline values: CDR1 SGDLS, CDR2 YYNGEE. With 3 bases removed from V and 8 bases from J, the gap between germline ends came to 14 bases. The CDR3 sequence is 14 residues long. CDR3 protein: CASSATTTGGELFF. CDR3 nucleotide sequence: TGTGCCAGCAGCGCAACCACAACCGGGGGGGAGCTGTTTTTT. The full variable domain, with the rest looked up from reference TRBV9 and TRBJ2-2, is DSGVTQTPKHLITATGQRVTLRCSPRSGDLSVYWYQQSLDQGLQFLIQYYNGEERAKGNILERFSAQQFPDLHSELNLSSLELGDSALYFCASSATTTGGELFFGEGSRLTVL.

The CDR3 protein is CASSFQGTSYGYTF. The DNA of the CDR3 is TGTGCCAGCAGCTTTCAGGGGACTAGCTATGGCTACACCTTC. The chain employs TRBV7-9 and TRBJ1-2; D is possibly TRBD1 (6 bases). This CDR3 is 14 amino acids long. V lost 3 bases, J lost 4 bases, and 12 bases lay in between. CDR1 is SEHNR, CDR2 FQNEAQ, per germline (reference sequence).

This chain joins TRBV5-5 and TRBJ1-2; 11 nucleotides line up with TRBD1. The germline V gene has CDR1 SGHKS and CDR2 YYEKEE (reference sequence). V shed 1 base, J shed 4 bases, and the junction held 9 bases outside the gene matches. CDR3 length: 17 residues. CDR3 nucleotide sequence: TGTGCCAGCAGCTTGAGGGATGGACAGGGGGCCCTCTATGGCTACACCTTC. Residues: CASSLRDGQGALYGYTF.

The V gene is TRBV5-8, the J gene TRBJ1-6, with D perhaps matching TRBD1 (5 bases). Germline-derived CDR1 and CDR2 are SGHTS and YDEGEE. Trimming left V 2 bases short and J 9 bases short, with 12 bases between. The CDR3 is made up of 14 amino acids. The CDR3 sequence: CASSFSGISSPLHF. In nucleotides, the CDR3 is TGTGCCAGCAGCTTTTCAGGGATAAGTTCACCCCTCCACTTT. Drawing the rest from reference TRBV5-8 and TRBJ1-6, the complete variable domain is EAGVTQSPTHLIKTRGQQATLRCSPISGHTSVYWYQQALGLGLQFLLWYDEGEERNRGNFPPRFSGRQFPNYSSELNVNALELEDSALYLCASSFSGISSPLHFGNGTRLTVT.

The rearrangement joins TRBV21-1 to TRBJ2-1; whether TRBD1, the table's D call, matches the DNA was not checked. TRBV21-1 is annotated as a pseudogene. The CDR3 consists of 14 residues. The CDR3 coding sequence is TGTGCCAACCCCGGGACAGGGCTCATCAATGAGCAGTTCTTC. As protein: CANPGTGLINEQFF.

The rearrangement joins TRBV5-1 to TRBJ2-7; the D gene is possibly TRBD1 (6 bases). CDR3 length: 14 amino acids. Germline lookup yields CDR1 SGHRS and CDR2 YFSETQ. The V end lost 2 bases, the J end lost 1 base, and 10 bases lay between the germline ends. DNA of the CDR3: TGCGCCAGCAGCTTCCAGGGGCCTTCCTACGAGCAGTACTTC. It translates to CASSFQGPSYEQYF.

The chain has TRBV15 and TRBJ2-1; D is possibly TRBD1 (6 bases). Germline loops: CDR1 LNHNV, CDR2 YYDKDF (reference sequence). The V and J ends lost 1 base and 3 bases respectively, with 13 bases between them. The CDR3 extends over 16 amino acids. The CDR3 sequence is CATSRGRQVGYNEQFF. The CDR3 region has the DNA TGTGCCACCAGCAGAGGGAGACAGGTAGGCTACAATGAGCAGTTCTTC.

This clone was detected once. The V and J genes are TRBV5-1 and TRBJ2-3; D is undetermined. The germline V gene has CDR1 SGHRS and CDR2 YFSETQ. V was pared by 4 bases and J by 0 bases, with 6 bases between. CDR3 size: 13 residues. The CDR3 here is CASSESSTDTQYF. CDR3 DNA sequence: TGCGCCAGCAGCGAGTCTAGCACAGATACGCAGTATTTT.

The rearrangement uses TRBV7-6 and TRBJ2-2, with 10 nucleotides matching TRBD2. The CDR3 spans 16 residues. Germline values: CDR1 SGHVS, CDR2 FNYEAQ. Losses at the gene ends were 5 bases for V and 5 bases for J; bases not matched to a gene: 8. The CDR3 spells CASSVTSGVATGELFF. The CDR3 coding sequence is TGTGCCAGCAGCGTCACTAGCGGGGTTGCAACCGGGGAGCTGTTTTTT.

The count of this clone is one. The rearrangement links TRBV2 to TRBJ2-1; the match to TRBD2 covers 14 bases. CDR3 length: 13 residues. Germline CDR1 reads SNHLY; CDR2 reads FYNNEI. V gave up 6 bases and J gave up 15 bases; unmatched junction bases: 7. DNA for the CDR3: TGTGCCAGCAGGGGGACTAGCGGGGGCCCCGCGTTCTTC. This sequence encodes CASRGTSGGPAFF.

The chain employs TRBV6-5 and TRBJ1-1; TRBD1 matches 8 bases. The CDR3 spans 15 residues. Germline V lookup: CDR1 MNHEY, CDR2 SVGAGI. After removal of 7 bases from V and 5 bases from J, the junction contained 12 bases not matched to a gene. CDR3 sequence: CASTSGQALGTEAFF. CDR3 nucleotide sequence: TGTGCCAGCACTTCGGGACAGGCGCTGGGAACTGAAGCTTTCTTT.

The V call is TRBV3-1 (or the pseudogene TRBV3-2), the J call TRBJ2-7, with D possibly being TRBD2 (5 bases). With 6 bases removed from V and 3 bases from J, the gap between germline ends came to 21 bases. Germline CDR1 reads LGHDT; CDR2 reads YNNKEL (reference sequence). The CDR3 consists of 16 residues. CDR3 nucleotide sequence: TGTGCCAGCAGGGGAGAAGTCGGAGAGACGGGCTACGAGCAGTACTTC. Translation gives CASRGEVGETGYEQYF.

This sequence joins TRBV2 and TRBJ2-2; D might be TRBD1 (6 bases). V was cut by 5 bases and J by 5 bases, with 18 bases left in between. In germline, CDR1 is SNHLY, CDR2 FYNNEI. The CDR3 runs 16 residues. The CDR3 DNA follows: TGTGCCAGCAGTCGTGGGGACACTGGTGCGACCGGGGAGCTGTTTTTT. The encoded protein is CASSRGDTGATGELFF. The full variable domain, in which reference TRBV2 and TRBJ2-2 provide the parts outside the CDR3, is EPEVTQTPSHQVTQMGQEVILRCVPISNHLYFYWYRQILGQKVEFLVSFYNNEISEKSEIFDDQFSVERPDGSNFTLKIRSTKLEDSAMYFCASSRGDTGATGELFFGEGSRLTVL.

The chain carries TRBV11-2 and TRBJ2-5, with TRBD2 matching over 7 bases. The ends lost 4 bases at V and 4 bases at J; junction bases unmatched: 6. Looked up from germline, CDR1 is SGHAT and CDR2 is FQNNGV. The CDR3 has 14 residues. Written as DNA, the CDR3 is TGTGCCAGCAGCTACTCGGGGGGACGAGAGACCCAGTACTTC. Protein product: CASSYSGGRETQYF.

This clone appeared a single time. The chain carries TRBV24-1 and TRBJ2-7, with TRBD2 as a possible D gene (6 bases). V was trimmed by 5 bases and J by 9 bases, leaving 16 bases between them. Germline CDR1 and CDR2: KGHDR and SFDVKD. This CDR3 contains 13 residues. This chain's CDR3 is CATSGGTVRVQYF. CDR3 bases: TGTGCCACCAGTGGCGGGACTGTCCGTGTGCAGTACTTC.

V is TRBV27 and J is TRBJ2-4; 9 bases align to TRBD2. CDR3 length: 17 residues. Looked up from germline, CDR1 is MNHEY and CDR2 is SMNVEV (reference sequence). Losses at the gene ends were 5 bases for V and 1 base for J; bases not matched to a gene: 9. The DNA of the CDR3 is TGTGCCAGCAGTCCGCTCTGGAGCGGGGGGGCCAAAAACATTCAGTACTTC. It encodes CASSPLWSGGAKNIQYF.

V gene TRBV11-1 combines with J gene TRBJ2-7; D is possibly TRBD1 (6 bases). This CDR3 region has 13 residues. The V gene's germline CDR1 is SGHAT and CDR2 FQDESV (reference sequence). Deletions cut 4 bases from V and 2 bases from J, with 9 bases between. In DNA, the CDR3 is TGTGCCAGCAGCTACGACAGGCCCTACGAGCAGTACTTC. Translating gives CASSYDRPYEQYF.

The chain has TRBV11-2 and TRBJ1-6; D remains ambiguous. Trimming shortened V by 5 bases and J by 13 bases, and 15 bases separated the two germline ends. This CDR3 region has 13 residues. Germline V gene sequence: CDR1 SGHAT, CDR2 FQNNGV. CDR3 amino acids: CASSPPAGSPLHF. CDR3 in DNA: TGTGCCAGCAGCCCCCCGGCCGGGAGTCCCCTCCACTTT. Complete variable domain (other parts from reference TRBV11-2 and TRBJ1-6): EAGVAQSPRYKIIEKRQSVAFWCNPISGHATLYWYQQILGQGPKLLIQFQNNGVVDDSQLPKDRFSAERLKGVDSTLKIQPAKLEDSAVYLCASSPPAGSPLHFGNGTRLTVT.

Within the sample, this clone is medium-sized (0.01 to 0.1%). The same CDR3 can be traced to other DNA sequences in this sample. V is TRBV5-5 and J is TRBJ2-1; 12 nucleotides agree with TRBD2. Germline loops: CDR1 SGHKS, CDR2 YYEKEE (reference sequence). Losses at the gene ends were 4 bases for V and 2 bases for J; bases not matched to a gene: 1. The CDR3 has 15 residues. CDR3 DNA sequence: TGTGCCAGCAGCCTAGCGGGAGGGACCTACAATGAGCAGTTCTTC. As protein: CASSLAGGTYNEQFF.

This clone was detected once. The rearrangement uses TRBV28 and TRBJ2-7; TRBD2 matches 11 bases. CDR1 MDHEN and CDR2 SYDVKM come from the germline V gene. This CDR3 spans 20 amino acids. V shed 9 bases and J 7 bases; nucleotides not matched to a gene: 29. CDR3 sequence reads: CASFPWRRGAGGTSGFEQYF. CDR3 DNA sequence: TGTGCCAGTTTTCCCTGGCGTCGGGGTGCAGGTGGGACTAGCGGTTTTGAGCAGTACTTC.